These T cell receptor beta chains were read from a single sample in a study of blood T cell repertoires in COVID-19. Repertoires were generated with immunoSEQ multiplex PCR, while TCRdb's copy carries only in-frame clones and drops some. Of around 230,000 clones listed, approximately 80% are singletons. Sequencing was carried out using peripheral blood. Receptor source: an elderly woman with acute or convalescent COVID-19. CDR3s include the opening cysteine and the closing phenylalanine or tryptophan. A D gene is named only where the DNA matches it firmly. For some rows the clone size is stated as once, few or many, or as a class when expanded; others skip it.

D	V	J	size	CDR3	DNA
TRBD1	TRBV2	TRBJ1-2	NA	CASSLTGTDRYGYTF	TGTGCCAGCAGTCTTACCGGGACAGATCGCTATGGCTACACCTTC
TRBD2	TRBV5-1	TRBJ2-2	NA	CASSLAGGTGELFF	TGCGCCAGCAGCTTGGCCGGGGGGACCGGGGAGCTGTTTTTT
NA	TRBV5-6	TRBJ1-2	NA	CASSLRQGLYGYTF	TGTGCCAGCAGCTTGAGGCAGGGGCTTTATGGCTACACCTTC
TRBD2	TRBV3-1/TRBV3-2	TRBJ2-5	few	CASSLSGEAGKTQYF	TGTGCCAGCAGCCTTAGCGGGGAGGCCGGGAAGACCCAGTACTTC
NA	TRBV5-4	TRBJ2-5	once	CASSRNSPRGETQYF	TGTGCCAGCAGCCGTAACAGCCCTCGAGGGGAGACCCAGTACTTC
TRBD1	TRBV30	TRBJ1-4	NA	CAWSTIGTGAEKLFF	TGTGCCTGGAGTACTATCGGGACAGGGGCTGAAAAACTGTTTTTT
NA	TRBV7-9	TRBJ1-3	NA	CASSLLGGGGNTIYF	TGTGCCAGCAGCTTACTGGGAGGAGGTGGAAACACCATATATTTT
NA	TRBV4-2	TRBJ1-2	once	CASSQDWEGSFLNGYTF	TGTGCCAGCAGCCAAGATTGGGAGGGTTCCTTTTTAAATGGCTACACCTTC
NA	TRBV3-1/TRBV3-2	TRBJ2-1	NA	CASSQAANYNEQFF	TGTGCCAGCAGCCAAGCAGCGAACTACAATGAGCAGTTCTTC
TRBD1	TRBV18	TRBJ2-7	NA	CASSPKDRGKPYEQYF	TGTGCCAGCTCACCAAAGGACAGGGGAAAGCCCTACGAGCAGTACTTC
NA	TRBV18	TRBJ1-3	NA	CASSPAGGNTIYF	TGTGCCAGCTCACCGGCAGGGGGAAACACCATATATTTT
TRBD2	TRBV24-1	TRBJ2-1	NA	CATSVAGGPYNEQFF	TGTGCCACCAGTGTGGCGGGGGGGCCTTACAATGAGCAGTTCTTC
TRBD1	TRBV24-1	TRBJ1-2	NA	CATSDDRGYGYTF	TGTGCCACCAGTGATGACAGGGGCTATGGCTACACCTTC
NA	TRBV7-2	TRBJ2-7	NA	CASSLEQGGGYEQYF	TGTGCCAGCAGCTTAGAGCAGGGGGGCGGCTACGAGCAGTACTTC
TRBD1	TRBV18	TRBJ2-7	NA	CASSPDRGSYEQYF	TGTGCCAGCTCACCTGACAGGGGGTCCTACGAGCAGTACTTC
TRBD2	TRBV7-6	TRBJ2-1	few	CASSLGPSSGGAYNEQFF	TGTGCCAGCAGCTTAGGCCCCTCTAGCGGGGGTGCCTACAATGAGCAGTTCTTC
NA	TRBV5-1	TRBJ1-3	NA	CASSLEGSGSGNTIYF	TGCGCCAGCAGCTTGGAGGGCAGCGGCTCTGGAAACACCATATATTTT
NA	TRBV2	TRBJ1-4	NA	CASQAVATNEKLFF	TGTGCCAGCCAAGCTGTTGCAACTAATGAAAAACTGTTTTTT
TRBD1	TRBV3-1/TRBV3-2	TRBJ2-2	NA	CASSLRRDRANTGELFF	TGTGCCAGCAGCCTAAGACGGGACAGGGCGAACACCGGGGAGCTGTTTTTT
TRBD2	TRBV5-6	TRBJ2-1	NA	CASSLVAGLAGTYNEQFF	TGTGCCAGCAGCTTGGTTGCTGGGCTAGCGGGGACCTACAATGAGCAGTTCTTC
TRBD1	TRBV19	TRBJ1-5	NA	CASSTTGGSQPQHF	TGTGCCAGTAGTACAACAGGGGGCTCTCAGCCCCAGCATTTT
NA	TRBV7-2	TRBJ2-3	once	CASSSGNTQYF	TGTGCCAGCAGCTCGGGGAATACGCAGTATTTT
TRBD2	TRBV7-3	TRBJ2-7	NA	CASSLAGGTYEQYF	TGTGCCAGCAGCTTAGCGGGGGGTACCTACGAGCAGTACTTC
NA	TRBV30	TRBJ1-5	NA	CAWSAGGEQPQHF	TGTGCCTGGAGTGCCGGGGGAGAGCAGCCCCAGCATTTT
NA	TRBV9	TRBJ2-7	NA	CASTPGMGSYEQYF	TGTGCCAGCACCCCCGGGATGGGAAGCTACGAGCAGTACTTC
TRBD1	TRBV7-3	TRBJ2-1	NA	CASSLTGSPWDEQFF	TGTGCCAGCAGCTTGACAGGGTCCCCTTGGGATGAGCAGTTCTTC
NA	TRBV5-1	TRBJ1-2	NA	CASSSRTENYGYTF	TGCGCCAGCAGCTCTAGGACAGAGAACTATGGCTACACCTTC
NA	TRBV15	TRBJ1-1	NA	CATSRVGRGEAFF	TGTGCCACCAGCAGAGTGGGGCGGGGGGAAGCTTTCTTT
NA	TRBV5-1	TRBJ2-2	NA	CASSSTGLNTGELFF	TGCGCCAGCAGTTCCACGGGACTTAACACCGGGGAGCTGTTTTTT
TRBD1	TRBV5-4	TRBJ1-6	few	CASSLAGGQGSYNSPLHF	TGTGCCAGCAGCTTGGCCGGGGGACAGGGCTCCTATAATTCACCCCTCCACTTT
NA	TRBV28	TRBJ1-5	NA	CASTGGQHERPQHF	TGTGCCAGCACCGGTGGACAGCACGAGAGGCCCCAGCATTTT